The T cell receptor (beta chain) described here comes from a study of blood T cell repertoires in COVID-19. Sequenced by immunoSEQ multiplex PCR; TCRdb stores in-frame clones only, minus some. The sample lists hundreds of thousands of clones; 88% were seen once. Germline V CDR1 and CDR2: GTSNPN, SVGIG (reference sequence). The CDR3 sequence is 14 residues long. V was trimmed by 2 bases and J by 2 bases, leaving 12 bases between them. Sequencing was done on a sample of peripheral blood. This chain uses TRBV30 with TRBJ1-2; D is uncertain. This clonotype was sampled from a woman aged 70-85 years with COVID-19, enrolled during active disease. Here the CDR3 DNA reads TGTGCCTGGAGTTCAGGCGGGCTAAACTATGGCTACACCTTC. This sequence encodes CAWSSGGLNYGYTF.